Sequencing of this T cell receptor beta chain was carried out in a study of cytomegalovirus exposure and HLA in healthy donors. Study-level results: Roughly uniform sequencing depth across donors was assumed, possibly incorrectly.

This clone appeared a few times. Its specificity is unknown. CDR3 length equals 15 residues. V lost 3 bases to trimming and J lost 5 bases; unmatched junction nucleotides: 5. Germline assignment: CDR1 SGHRS and CDR2 YFSETQ. The PCR made use of 60 Vbeta and 13 Jbeta primers. Assay: immunoSEQ multiplex PCR; the TCRdb copy retains only in-frame clones and omits some. Among approximately 85,000 clones listed, 72% were seen once. The sample comprised PBMCs. This clonotype was sampled from a middle-aged woman in good health and CMV-seropositive. The chain employs TRBV5-1 and TRBJ2-1; 10 bases are shared with TRBD2. Here the CDR3 DNA reads TGCGCCAGCAGCTCGGTAGCGGGAGGCCACAATGAGCAGTTCTTC. Translating it yields CASSSVAGGHNEQFF.